This passage covers 14 T cell receptor beta chains from one sample sequenced in a study of beta chain features in type 1 diabetes. Study results and limitations: Moderate but significant shortening of TCRB CDR3s was recorded in all four CD4+ subsets from Type 1 diabetes patients.

No antigen has been identified for these receptors. TCRB transcripts that were expressed got sequenced, as all of the isolated RNA had been reverse transcribed. TCRdb's table, derived via immunoSEQ multiplex PCR, lists solely in-frame clones and lacks some. The repertoire has hundreds of thousands of clones, approximately 16% of them found once; the top ten carry roughly 0.015%. The sequenced sample was naive CD4+ T cells from blood. The receptors derive from a man between 18 and 29 years old with type 1 diabetes.

The chain joins TRBV7-2 to TRBJ2-3, with TRBD2 matching 9 bases. This CDR3 spans 14 amino acids. Looked up from germline, CDR1 is SGHTA and CDR2 is FQGNSA. The V gene end was trimmed by 10 bases and the J gene end by 1 base; junction bases not matched to a gene: 6. CDR3 nucleotide sequence: TGTGCCATATCCAAGCGGGAGGGCACAGATACGCAGTATTTT. Amino acid sequence: CAISKREGTDTQYF.

The chain employs TRBV29-1 and TRBJ1-4, with TRBD1 matching over 9 bases. V shed 6 bases, J shed 5 bases, and the junction held 4 bases outside the gene matches. In germline, CDR1 is SQVTM, CDR2 ANQGSEA. This CDR3 has 13 residues. The CDR3 reads CSVGGTGNEKLFF. CDR3 nucleotide sequence: TGCAGCGTCGGCGGGACAGGGAATGAAAAACTGTTTTTT.

This clone was observed a few times. The chain has TRBV30 and TRBJ2-4; TRBD2 matches at 14 bases. CDR3 length: 18 amino acids. Germline V lookup: CDR1 GTSNPN, CDR2 SVGIG (reference sequence). After removal of 5 bases from V and 9 bases from J, the junction contained 18 bases not matched to a gene. This CDR3 is CAWGKSSGTSGGRGIQYF. The CDR3 region has the DNA TGTGCCTGGGGCAAATCATCCGGGACTAGCGGGGGCCGGGGCATTCAGTACTTC.

The chain combines TRBV7-9 with TRBJ1-6, with TRBD1 as a possible D gene (6 bases). Germline CDR1 reads SEHNR; CDR2 reads FQNEAQ (reference sequence). There are 16 residues in the CDR3. V was cut by 1 base and J by 14 bases, with 21 bases left in between. This CDR3 is CASSLGAGAPTGTLHF. The DNA of the CDR3 is TGTGCCAGCAGCTTAGGTGCAGGGGCTCCCACGGGGACCCTCCACTTT.

The chain couples TRBV28 to TRBJ2-5; D gene uncertain. The V gene lost 8 bases and the J gene lost 0 bases, with 10 bases spanning the gap. Germline V gives CDR1 MDHEN, CDR2 SYDVKM. The CDR3 contains 13 residues. The CDR3, as DNA: TGTGCCAGCGGTACGACTTACCAAGAGACCCAGTACTTC. Its translation: CASGTTYQETQYF.

The chain combines TRBV29-1 with TRBJ2-1; a weak D match, TRBD1 (6 bases). From germline, CDR1 is SQVTM and CDR2 ANQGSEA. The CDR3 spans 14 residues. Trimming took off 3 bases at V and 1 base at J, with 10 bases between the two ends. CDR3 protein: CSVDEGESYNEQFF. The CDR3 coding sequence is TGCAGCGTTGATGAGGGGGAATCCTACAATGAGCAGTTCTTC.

The count of this clone is one. This rearrangement joins TRBV7-2 to TRBJ2-7; a weak D match, TRBD2 (5 bases). The CDR3 consists of 11 residues. Germline CDR1 reads SGHTA; CDR2 reads FQGNSA. V lost 5 bases and J 3 bases, leaving 5 bases between the germline ends. CDR3 DNA sequence: TGTGCCAGCAGCGACTACTACGAGCAGTACTTC. This codes for CASSDYYEQYF.

This clone showed up just a few times. This chain uses TRBV7-6 with TRBJ2-3, with D possibly matching TRBD1 (5 bases). V was clipped by 5 bases and J by 0 bases, with 15 bases between them. Germline-derived CDR1 and CDR2 are SGHVS and FNYEAQ. This CDR3 contains 16 residues. CDR3 sequence: CASSGRGGASTDTQYF. DNA for the CDR3: TGTGCCAGCAGCGGCAGAGGTGGGGCTAGCACAGATACGCAGTATTTT.

This clone showed up just a few times. The CDR3 DNA follows: TGTGCCAGCTCACCATTAATAGACAGCAATGAGCAGTTCTTC. Its protein product is CASSPLIDSNEQFF. The V gene is TRBV18, the J gene TRBJ2-1; D is possibly TRBD1 (5 bases). Trimming left V 2 bases short and J 6 bases short, with 11 bases between. CDR3 length: 14 amino acids. Germline lookup yields CDR1 KGHSH and CDR2 LQKENI.

This clone was seen a few times. This rearrangement joins TRBV29-1 to TRBJ2-5, with a possible D match to TRBD2 (6 bases). V was shortened by 6 bases and J by 5 bases, with 16 bases between the two germline ends. Germline CDR1 SQVTM, CDR2 ANQGSEA. This CDR3 is built from 13 residues. CDR3 DNA: TGCAGCGTGGGAGGAAACTTTGAGGAGACCCAGTACTTC. Residues: CSVGGNFEETQYF.

V usage is TRBV29-1 and J usage is TRBJ2-7; tentative D call: TRBD2 (5 bases). V lost 0 bases and J lost 2, with 14 bases in between. The V gene's germline CDR1 is SQVTM and CDR2 ANQGSEA. The CDR3 is 15 amino acids. The CDR3 reads CSVEDGFAAAYEQYF. Here the CDR3 DNA reads TGCAGCGTTGAAGACGGGTTCGCAGCGGCCTACGAGCAGTACTTC.

This chain connects TRBV5-1 to TRBJ1-1, with D possibly matching TRBD1 (5 bases). Trimming cost V 0 bases and J 5 bases, with 20 bases left between them. The CDR3 length is 17 residues. Per germline, CDR1 SGHRS and CDR2 YFSETQ. The CDR3 reads CASSLAMIRGPETEAFF. CDR3 in DNA: TGCGCCAGCAGCTTGGCCATGATAAGGGGTCCGGAGACTGAAGCTTTCTTT.

The chain is built from TRBV4-3 and TRBJ2-2, with 7 nucleotides matching TRBD2. Germline V gene data show CDR1 as LGHNA and CDR2 as YSLEER. This CDR3 contains 15 residues. The J segment lost 3 bases and the V segment lost 3 bases, leaving 4 bases of the junction unmatched. CDR3 nucleotides: TGCGCCAGCAGCCAGGGGCGGGGGTACACCGGGGAGCTGTTTTTT. It is translated as CASSQGRGYTGELFF.

This sequence joins TRBV7-2 and TRBJ1-3; D is unresolved. The CDR3 is 13 residues long. The germline CDR1 and CDR2 sequences are SGHTA and FQGNSA. Trimming pared 8 bases from V and 0 bases from J, leaving 8 bases between. Written as DNA, the CDR3 is TGTGCCAGCGGAGCACTCTCTGGAAACACCATATATTTT. Translation: CASGALSGNTIYF.